The rows below give T cell receptor beta chains drawn from one sample of a study of blood T cell repertoires in COVID-19. Sequencing used immunoSEQ multiplex PCR; TCRdb keeps in-frame clones, though not all of them. The repertoire consists of about 68,000 clones, with approximately 90% occurring once and the leading ten covering about 8.1%. Source material: peripheral blood. The receptors come from a man aged 30 to 39 with acute or convalescent COVID-19. Both conserved end residues are part of each CDR3. The order of the fields is CDR3 length, V gene, D gene, J gene, clone size, CDR3 protein, CDR3 DNA. D genes are given only for firm matches. A clone size is listed for some rows: how often the clone was seen (once, few, many), or a class if it is expanded.

14	TRBV28	TRBD1	TRBJ1-3	NA	CASRGTGQGNTIYF	TGTGCCAGCAGGGGGACAGGGCAAGGAAACACCATATATTTT
17	TRBV4-1	TRBD2	TRBJ2-1	NA	CASSQDPVSGKYNEQFF	TGCGCCAGCAGCCAAGATCCGGTAAGCGGGAAATACAATGAGCAGTTCTTC
15	TRBV10-3	NA	TRBJ2-5	NA	CAISEPGLIGETQYF	TGTGCCATCAGTGAGCCTGGACTCATCGGGGAGACCCAGTACTTC
14	TRBV28	TRBD1	TRBJ1-2	NA	CASTSGQGNYGYTF	TGTGCCAGCACTTCCGGACAGGGGAACTATGGCTACACCTTC
15	TRBV11-2	NA	TRBJ2-5	NA	CASSLETGRSETQYF	TGTGCCAGCAGCTTAGAGACAGGGAGGTCAGAGACCCAGTACTTC
13	TRBV29-1	NA	TRBJ1-2	few	CSVERSRGYGYTF	TGCAGCGTTGAACGAAGTCGCGGCTATGGCTACACCTTC
14	TRBV7-3	NA	TRBJ1-5	NA	CASSTQGLRQPQHF	TGTGCCAGCAGCACACAGGGATTACGTCAGCCCCAGCATTTT
16	TRBV27	TRBD1	TRBJ2-5	NA	CASSSRTGEGRETQYF	TGTGCCAGCAGTTCCCGGACAGGGGAGGGGAGAGAGACCCAGTACTTC
16	TRBV11-3	NA	TRBJ1-6	NA	CASSGDRYTENSPLHF	TGTGCCAGCAGCGGCGACAGGTATACTGAGAATTCACCCCTCCACTTT
15	TRBV2	TRBD1	TRBJ2-2	NA	CASSDRTGVTGELFF	TGTGCCAGCAGTGATAGGACAGGGGTCACCGGGGAGCTGTTTTTT
14	TRBV5-1	TRBD1	TRBJ2-1	NA	CASRRQGAWDEQFF	TGCGCCAGCAGACGACAGGGGGCATGGGATGAGCAGTTCTTC
16	TRBV30	TRBD1	TRBJ1-1	NA	CAWSGRTGQKNTEAFF	TGTGCCTGGAGTGGAAGAACGGGACAGAAGAACACTGAAGCTTTCTTT
13	TRBV19	NA	TRBJ1-1	NA	CASSPQGLTEAFF	TGTGCCAGTAGCCCCCAGGGTCTCACTGAAGCTTTCTTT
13	TRBV28	TRBD2	TRBJ2-7	NA	CASNGLAVYEQYF	TGTGCCAGCAACGGACTAGCGGTATACGAGCAGTACTTC
15	TRBV30	TRBD1	TRBJ1-2	NA	CAWVTGAGSNYGYTF	TGTGCCTGGGTAACAGGGGCCGGATCTAACTATGGCTACACCTTC
14	TRBV7-3	NA	TRBJ2-1	NA	CASSPNGAAAEQFF	TGTGCCAGCAGCCCCAACGGAGCGGCGGCTGAGCAGTTCTTC
18	TRBV10-2	TRBD2	TRBJ2-7	NA	CASSESGGFAGAGYEQYF	TGCGCCAGCAGTGAGTCTGGGGGGTTTGCGGGAGCGGGTTACGAGCAGTACTTC
13	TRBV14	TRBD1	TRBJ1-1	few	CASSLQGITEAFF	TGTGCCAGCAGCCTACAGGGGATAACTGAAGCTTTCTTT
15	TRBV28	NA	TRBJ1-6	NA	CASSPGQIKNSPLHF	TGTGCCAGCTCCCCCGGACAGATCAAGAATTCACCCCTCCACTTT
13	TRBV11-3	NA	TRBJ2-1	NA	CASSLAGLNEQFF	TGTGCCAGCAGCTTAGCTGGTCTAAATGAGCAGTTCTTC
13	TRBV5-1	TRBD1	TRBJ2-1	once	CASSLVGSGGQFF	TGCGCCAGCAGCTTGGTTGGTTCAGGGGGCCAGTTCTTC
17	TRBV7-8	TRBD1	TRBJ2-7	medium-sized	CASSLGTGGMSSYEQYF	TGTGCCAGCAGCTTGGGGACAGGGGGCATGAGCTCCTACGAGCAGTACTTC
13	TRBV30	NA	TRBJ1-3	once	CAWEESSGNTIYF	TGTGCCTGGGAAGAGAGCTCTGGAAACACCATATATTTT
16	TRBV3-1/TRBV3-2	NA	TRBJ1-4	NA	CASSQLGARANEKLFF	TGTGCCAGCAGCCAATTGGGGGCGAGGGCTAATGAAAAACTGTTTTTT
15	TRBV11-2	TRBD2	TRBJ2-7	once	CASSPHSGLASEQYF	TGTGCCAGCAGCCCGCACTCCGGACTAGCAAGTGAGCAGTACTTC
16	TRBV24-1	TRBD2	TRBJ2-1	NA	CATSDSSGRSYNEQFF	TGTGCCACCAGTGATTCTAGCGGGAGGTCCTACAATGAGCAGTTCTTC
17	TRBV4-3	TRBD2	TRBJ2-2	NA	CASSQDLTGGPAGELFF	TGCGCCAGCAGCCAAGATTTGACGGGAGGGCCCGCCGGGGAGCTGTTTTTT
16	TRBV28	TRBD1	TRBJ2-1	NA	CASSLMGQSSYNEQFF	TGTGCCAGCAGTTTAATGGGACAGAGCTCCTACAATGAGCAGTTCTTC
16	TRBV2	TRBD2	TRBJ2-7	once	CASSEVGLAGGYEQYF	TGTGCCAGCAGTGAAGTCGGGCTAGCGGGAGGCTACGAGCAGTACTTC
12	TRBV12-3/TRBV12-4	NA	TRBJ1-5	few	CASTNGGGPQHF	TGTGCCAGCACCAATGGGGGAGGGCCCCAGCATTTT
14	TRBV3-1/TRBV3-2	NA	TRBJ1-2	NA	CASSQGNSLRGYTF	TGTGCCAGCAGCCAAGGGAACAGCCTTAGGGGCTACACCTTC
17	TRBV19	NA	TRBJ2-3	NA	CASSIGNWGLSTDTQYF	TGTGCCAGTAGTATAGGGAATTGGGGGCTCAGCACAGATACGCAGTATTTT
13	TRBV7-3	TRBD1	TRBJ1-2	NA	CASSFPGGYGYTF	TGTGCCAGCAGCTTTCCAGGGGGCTACGGCTACACCTTC
16	TRBV5-6	NA	TRBJ2-7	NA	CASSLSIPPSRYEQYF	TGTGCCAGCAGCTTGTCGATCCCCCCCTCTAGGTACGAGCAGTACTTC
15	TRBV6-2/TRBV6-3	TRBD2	TRBJ2-1	NA	CASSYLTSGLDEQFF	TGTGCCAGCAGTTATCTGACTAGCGGGCTCGATGAGCAGTTCTTC
15	TRBV10-3	TRBD2	TRBJ2-1	NA	CAIRGLADGRNEQFF	TGTGCCATCAGGGGACTAGCGGACGGGAGGAATGAGCAGTTCTTC
12	TRBV5-1	NA	TRBJ1-1	NA	CASTPGGAEAFF	TGCGCCAGCACCCCCGGAGGAGCTGAAGCTTTCTTT